These T cell receptor beta chains were read from a single sample in a study of human T cells and chemical hapten exposure. TCRdb ran MiXCR on the RACE reads and lists one entry per CDR3 protein. Of 90,000 to 110,000 distinct CDR3 sequences detected, nearly 35% appear once; the ten largest clones hold about 2.9%. Sequenced material: whole blood, taken in connection with sensitization to the hapten diphenylcyclopropenone (DPC). Source of these receptors: a man aged 40-49 years with alopecia areata. Some clones in this sample may be carry-over from other donors' samples. CDR3s include the opening cysteine and the closing phenylalanine or tryptophan. The order of the fields is CDR3 DNA, CDR3 protein, J gene, D gene, clone size, V gene. The D gene is left open where the match is weak. Clone sizes are given selectively: once, few, many, or a class where the clone is expanded.

CDR3 DNA: TGTGCCAGCTTGACAGACTGGCGGGGCACTGAAGCTTTCTTT
CDR3 protein: CASLTDWRGTEAFF
J gene: TRBJ1-1
D gene: NA
clone size: NA
V gene: TRBV6-5

CDR3 DNA: TGTGCCAGCAGTCTTAGACAGGTGACCAACACCGGGGAGCTGTTTTTT
CDR3 protein: CASSLRQVTNTGELFF
J gene: TRBJ2-2
D gene: NA
clone size: few
V gene: TRBV27

CDR3 DNA: TGTGCCAGCAGCTTGGAAGCTAGCGGGGGTCCGGGGACCCAGTACTTC
CDR3 protein: CASSLEASGGPGTQYF
J gene: TRBJ2-5
D gene: TRBD2
clone size: NA
V gene: TRBV5-4

CDR3 DNA: TGCGCCAGCAGCCCAAGACAGGGCGGGCAGGATGAGCAGTTCTTC
CDR3 protein: CASSPRQGGQDEQFF
J gene: TRBJ2-1
D gene: TRBD1
clone size: NA
V gene: TRBV5-1

CDR3 DNA: TGTGCCAGCAGCTACTCTACAGTGAACTCTGAAGCTTTCTTT
CDR3 protein: CASSYSTVNSEAFF
J gene: TRBJ1-1
D gene: NA
clone size: NA
V gene: TRBV7-2

CDR3 DNA: TGTGCCAGCGGTACAGGGGATGGTCAGCCCCAGCATTTT
CDR3 protein: CASGTGDGQPQHF
J gene: TRBJ1-5
D gene: TRBD1
clone size: few
V gene: TRBV6-6

CDR3 DNA: TGTGCCAGCAGCTTATACGGACAGGGAGGTGAAAAACTGTTTTTT
CDR3 protein: CASSLYGQGGEKLFF
J gene: TRBJ1-4
D gene: TRBD1
clone size: NA
V gene: TRBV7-9

CDR3 DNA: TGTGCCAGCAGCTTAACGGGACTAGCGGGAGGGGCCCAAAACATTCAGTACTTC
CDR3 protein: CASSLTGLAGGAQNIQYF
J gene: TRBJ2-4
D gene: TRBD2
clone size: NA
V gene: TRBV7-3

CDR3 DNA: TGCGCCAGCAGCCAAGACGATGGGCAGGGCGCGCAGTTCTTC
CDR3 protein: CASSQDDGQGAQFF
J gene: TRBJ2-1
D gene: NA
clone size: few
V gene: TRBV4-3

CDR3 DNA: TGTGCCAGCACCGAGATGACAGGGGGCTACACTGAAGCTTTCTTT
CDR3 protein: CASTEMTGGYTEAFF
J gene: TRBJ1-1
D gene: TRBD1
clone size: NA
V gene: TRBV27

CDR3 DNA: TGCAGTGCTAGAAGGACAGGCAGGGAAGGAAACACCATATATTTT
CDR3 protein: CSARRTGREGNTIYF
J gene: TRBJ1-3
D gene: TRBD1
clone size: NA
V gene: TRBV20-1

CDR3 DNA: TGCGCCAGCAGCTTCGGCCTAGCGGGTGTCGACGAGCAGTACTTC
CDR3 protein: CASSFGLAGVDEQYF
J gene: TRBJ2-7
D gene: TRBD2
clone size: NA
V gene: TRBV5-1

CDR3 DNA: TGTGCCTCGGGCGGGATTCGGGACAATGAGCAGTTCTTC
CDR3 protein: CASGGIRDNEQFF
J gene: TRBJ2-1
D gene: NA
clone size: NA
V gene: TRBV19

CDR3 DNA: TGTGCCACGGGGGCAGGAAGGCAACCTGGAAACACCATATATTTT
CDR3 protein: CATGAGRQPGNTIYF
J gene: TRBJ1-3
D gene: NA
clone size: NA
V gene: TRBV15

CDR3 DNA: TGTGCCAGCAAAGCACTAGCGGGTTCCCCAAATACGCAGTATTTT
CDR3 protein: CASKALAGSPNTQYF
J gene: TRBJ2-3
D gene: TRBD2
clone size: few
V gene: TRBV6-4

CDR3 DNA: TGCGCCAGCAGCCCTCAGGAGGGCGCGGAAGGCTACACCTTC
CDR3 protein: CASSPQEGAEGYTF
J gene: TRBJ1-2
D gene: NA
clone size: few
V gene: TRBV4-3

CDR3 DNA: TGTGCCACCAGTGATTTGCCAGGGGGAGAGACAGATACGCAGTATTTT
CDR3 protein: CATSDLPGGETDTQYF
J gene: TRBJ2-3
D gene: TRBD1
clone size: NA
V gene: TRBV24-1

CDR3 DNA: TGTGCCAGCAGCTCCCCGACCGGGACTAGCGGGAGGGGGCGAGAGACCCAGTACTTC
CDR3 protein: CASSSPTGTSGRGRETQYF
J gene: TRBJ2-5
D gene: TRBD2
clone size: NA
V gene: TRBV7-2

CDR3 DNA: TGCAGTGCCAGACTTCGCAGCAGCTCCTACGAGCAGTACTTC
CDR3 protein: CSARLRSSSYEQYF
J gene: TRBJ2-7
D gene: NA
clone size: NA
V gene: TRBV20-1

CDR3 DNA: TGTGCCAGCAGTGAAGCGAGACTAGCGGACACAGATACGCAGTATTTT
CDR3 protein: CASSEARLADTDTQYF
J gene: TRBJ2-3
D gene: TRBD2
clone size: few
V gene: TRBV2

CDR3 DNA: TGTGCCAGCAGTTACCTCCGCCTTAGAGTAGCGGGGTCCAATGAGCAGTTCTTC
CDR3 protein: CASSYLRLRVAGSNEQFF
J gene: TRBJ2-1
D gene: TRBD2
clone size: few
V gene: TRBV6-5

CDR3 DNA: TGTGCCAGCAGTTTCGCAGGGGATCACTATGGCTACACCTTC
CDR3 protein: CASSFAGDHYGYTF
J gene: TRBJ1-2
D gene: NA
clone size: NA
V gene: TRBV12-3/TRBV12-4

CDR3 DNA: TGTGCCATCTCACCGAGGGGAGAAGGGTACGAGCAGTACTTC
CDR3 protein: CAISPRGEGYEQYF
J gene: TRBJ2-7
D gene: NA
clone size: NA
V gene: TRBV28

CDR3 DNA: TGTGCCAGCAGCCGTGAAATCTACAATGAGCAGTTCTTC
CDR3 protein: CASSREIYNEQFF
J gene: TRBJ2-1
D gene: NA
clone size: NA
V gene: TRBV7-2

CDR3 DNA: TGTGCCAGCAGCCTACAATTCGAGCAGTACTTC
CDR3 protein: CASSLQFEQYF
J gene: TRBJ2-7
D gene: NA
clone size: NA
V gene: TRBV7-2

CDR3 DNA: TGTGCCAGCAGCGTTGGGGGGCGGGCAGATACGCAGTATTTT
CDR3 protein: CASSVGGRADTQYF
J gene: TRBJ2-3
D gene: NA
clone size: NA
V gene: TRBV9

CDR3 DNA: TGTGCCAGCAGTCAAGATCGTGGAGGGGGCCCCCATGGCTACACCTTC
CDR3 protein: CASSQDRGGGPHGYTF
J gene: TRBJ1-2
D gene: TRBD1
clone size: few
V gene: TRBV4-2

CDR3 DNA: TGTGCCAGCAGTTATATGGGACAGGGCGCAACTAATGAAAAACTGTTTTTT
CDR3 protein: CASSYMGQGATNEKLFF
J gene: TRBJ1-4
D gene: TRBD1
clone size: NA
V gene: TRBV9

CDR3 DNA: TGTGCCAGCAGCAATCTAGCGGGAGGGCCTTATGAGCAGTACTTC
CDR3 protein: CASSNLAGGPYEQYF
J gene: TRBJ2-7
D gene: TRBD2
clone size: few
V gene: TRBV7-9